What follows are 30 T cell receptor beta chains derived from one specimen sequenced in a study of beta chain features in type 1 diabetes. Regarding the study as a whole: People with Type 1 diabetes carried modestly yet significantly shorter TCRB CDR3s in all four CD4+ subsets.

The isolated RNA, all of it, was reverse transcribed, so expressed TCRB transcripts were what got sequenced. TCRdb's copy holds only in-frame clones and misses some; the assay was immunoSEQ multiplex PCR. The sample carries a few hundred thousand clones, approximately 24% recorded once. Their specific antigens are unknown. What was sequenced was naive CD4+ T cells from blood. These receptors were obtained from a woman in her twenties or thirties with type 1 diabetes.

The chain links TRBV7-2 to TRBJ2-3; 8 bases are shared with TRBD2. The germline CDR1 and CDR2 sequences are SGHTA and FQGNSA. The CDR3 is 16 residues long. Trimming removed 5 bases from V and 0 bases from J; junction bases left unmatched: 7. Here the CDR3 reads CASSAHSGKSTDTQYF. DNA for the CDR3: TGTGCCAGCAGCGCCCATAGCGGGAAGAGCACAGATACGCAGTATTTT.

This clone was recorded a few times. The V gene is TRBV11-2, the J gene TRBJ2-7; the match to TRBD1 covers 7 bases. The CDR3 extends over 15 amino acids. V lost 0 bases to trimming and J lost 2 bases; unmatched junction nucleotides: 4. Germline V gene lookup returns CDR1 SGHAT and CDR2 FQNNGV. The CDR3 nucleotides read TGTGCCAGCAGCTTAGAAGGTCAGGGGGCCTACGAGCAGTACTTC. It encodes CASSLEGQGAYEQYF. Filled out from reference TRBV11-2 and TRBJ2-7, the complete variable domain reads EAGVAQSPRYKIIEKRQSVAFWCNPISGHATLYWYQQILGQGPKLLIQFQNNGVVDDSQLPKDRFSAERLKGVDSTLKIQPAKLEDSAVYLCASSLEGQGAYEQYFGPGTRLTVT.

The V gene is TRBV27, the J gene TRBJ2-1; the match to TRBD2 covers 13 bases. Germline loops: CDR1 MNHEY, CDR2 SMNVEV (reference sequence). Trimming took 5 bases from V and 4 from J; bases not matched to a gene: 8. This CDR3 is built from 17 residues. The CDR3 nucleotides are TGTGCCAGCAGTCCAACCCTGGGACTAGCGGGGTACAATGAGCAGTTCTTC. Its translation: CASSPTLGLAGYNEQFF.

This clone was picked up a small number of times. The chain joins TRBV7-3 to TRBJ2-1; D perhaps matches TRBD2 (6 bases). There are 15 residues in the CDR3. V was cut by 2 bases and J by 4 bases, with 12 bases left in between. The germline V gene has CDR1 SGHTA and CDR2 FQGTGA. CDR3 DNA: TGTGCCAGCAGCTTATTCCCTAGCGAGTACAATGAGCAGTTCTTC. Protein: CASSLFPSEYNEQFF.

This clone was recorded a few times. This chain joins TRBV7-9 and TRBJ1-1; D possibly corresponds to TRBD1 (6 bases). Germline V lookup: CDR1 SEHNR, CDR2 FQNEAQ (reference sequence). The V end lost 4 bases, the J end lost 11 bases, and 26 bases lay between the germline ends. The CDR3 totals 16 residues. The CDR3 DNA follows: TGTGCCAGCAGCTGGGGGGGGGCAGGGACTACCACCCGGGCTTTCTTT. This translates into CASSWGGAGTTTRAFF.

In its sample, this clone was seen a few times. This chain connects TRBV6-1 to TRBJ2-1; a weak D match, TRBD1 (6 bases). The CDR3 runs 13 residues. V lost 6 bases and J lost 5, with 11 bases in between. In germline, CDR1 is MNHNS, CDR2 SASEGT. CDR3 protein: CASRKDSHNEQFF. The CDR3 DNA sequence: TGTGCCAGCAGGAAGGACAGCCACAATGAGCAGTTCTTC.

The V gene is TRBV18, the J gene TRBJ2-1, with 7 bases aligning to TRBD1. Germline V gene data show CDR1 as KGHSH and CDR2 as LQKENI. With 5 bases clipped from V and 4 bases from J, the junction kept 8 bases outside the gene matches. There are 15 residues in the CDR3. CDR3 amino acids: CASSERTGLYNEQFF. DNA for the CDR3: TGTGCCAGCTCAGAAAGGACAGGCTTATACAATGAGCAGTTCTTC. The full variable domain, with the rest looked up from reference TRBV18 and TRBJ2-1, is NAGVMQNPRHLVRRRGQEARLRCSPMKGHSHVYWYRQLPEEGLKFMVYLQKENIIDESGMPKERFSAEFPKEGPSILRIQQVVRGDSAAYFCASSERTGLYNEQFFGPGTRLTVL.

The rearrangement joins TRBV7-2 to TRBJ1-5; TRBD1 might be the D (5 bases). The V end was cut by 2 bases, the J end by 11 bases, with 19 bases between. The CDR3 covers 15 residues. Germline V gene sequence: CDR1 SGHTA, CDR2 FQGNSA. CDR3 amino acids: CASSLRGWGSAAQHF. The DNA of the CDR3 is TGTGCCAGCAGCTTAAGGGGATGGGGTTCGGCGGCCCAGCATTTT.

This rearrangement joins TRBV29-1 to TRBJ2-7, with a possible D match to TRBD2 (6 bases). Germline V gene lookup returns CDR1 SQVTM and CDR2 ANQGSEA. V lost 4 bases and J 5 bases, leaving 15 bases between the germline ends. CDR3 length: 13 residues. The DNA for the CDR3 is TGCAGCGTTGCCACATCGGGGGATAACGAGCAGTACTTC. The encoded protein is CSVATSGDNEQYF.

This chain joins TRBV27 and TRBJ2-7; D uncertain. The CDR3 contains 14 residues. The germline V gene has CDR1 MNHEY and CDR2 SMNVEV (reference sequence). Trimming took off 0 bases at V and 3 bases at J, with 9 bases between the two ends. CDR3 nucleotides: TGTGCCAGCAGTTTATCGATATCGGGCTACGAGCAGTACTTC. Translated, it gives CASSLSISGYEQYF.

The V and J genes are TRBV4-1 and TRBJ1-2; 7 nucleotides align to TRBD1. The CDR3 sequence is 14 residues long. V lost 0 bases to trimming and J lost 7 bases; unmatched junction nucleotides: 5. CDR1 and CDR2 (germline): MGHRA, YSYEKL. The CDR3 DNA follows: TGCGCCAGCAGCCAAGATAAGGGGGCGGCTGGCTACACCTTC. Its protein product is CASSQDKGAAGYTF.

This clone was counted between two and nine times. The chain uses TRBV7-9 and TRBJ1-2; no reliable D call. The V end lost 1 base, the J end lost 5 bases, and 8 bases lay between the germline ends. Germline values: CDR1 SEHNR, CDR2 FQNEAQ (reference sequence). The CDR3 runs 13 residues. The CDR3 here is CASSLEWQYGYTF. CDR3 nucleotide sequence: TGTGCCAGCAGCTTAGAGTGGCAATATGGCTACACCTTC.

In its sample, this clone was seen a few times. The CDR3 DNA reads as TGCGCCAGCAGCTTGGCCGGGGGACAGGGGGTAAGCAGAGCCTACAATGAGCAGTTCTTC. Translating it yields CASSLAGGQGVSRAYNEQFF. The J gene is TRBJ2-1, the V gene TRBV5-1, with TRBD1 identical over 11 bases. Germline V lookup: CDR1 SGHRS, CDR2 YFSETQ. This CDR3 has 20 amino acids. After removal of 0 bases from V and 2 bases from J, the junction contained 13 bases not matched to a gene.

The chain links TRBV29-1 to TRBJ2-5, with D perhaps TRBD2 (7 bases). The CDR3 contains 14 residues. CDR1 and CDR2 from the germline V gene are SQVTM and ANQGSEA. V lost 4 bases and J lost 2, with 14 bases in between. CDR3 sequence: CSVGRERGQETQYF. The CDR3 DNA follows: TGCAGCGTTGGGCGGGAGAGGGGGCAAGAGACCCAGTACTTC. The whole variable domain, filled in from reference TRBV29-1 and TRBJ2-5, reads SAVISQKPSRDICQRGTSLTIQCQVDSQVTMMFWYRQQPGQSLTLIATANQGSEATYESGFVIDKFPISRPNLTFSTLTVSNMSPEDSSIYLCSVGRERGQETQYFGPGTRLLVL.

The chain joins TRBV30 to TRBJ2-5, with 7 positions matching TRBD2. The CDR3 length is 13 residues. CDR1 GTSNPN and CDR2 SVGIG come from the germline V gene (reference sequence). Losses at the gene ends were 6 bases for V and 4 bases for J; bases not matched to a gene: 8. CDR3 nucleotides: TGTGCCTGCGGGGGGAGCGAAGGAGAGACCCAGTACTTC. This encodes CACGGSEGETQYF.

In DNA, the CDR3 is TGCAGCGTTGAAACAGGGGGCGATGGCTACACCTTC. Its protein product is CSVETGGDGYTF. The gene calls are TRBV29-1 and TRBJ1-2; 9 bases map to TRBD1. The CDR3 sequence is 12 residues long. The germline V gene encodes CDR1 SQVTM and CDR2 ANQGSEA. The ends lost 2 bases at V and 6 bases at J; junction bases unmatched: 1.

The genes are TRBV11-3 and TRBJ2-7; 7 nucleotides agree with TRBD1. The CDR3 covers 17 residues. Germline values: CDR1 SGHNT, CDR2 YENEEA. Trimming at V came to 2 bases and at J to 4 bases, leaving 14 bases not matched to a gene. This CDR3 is CASSLRYRTGPGYEQYF. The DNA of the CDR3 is TGTGCCAGCAGCTTACGGTATAGGACAGGACCTGGGTACGAGCAGTACTTC.

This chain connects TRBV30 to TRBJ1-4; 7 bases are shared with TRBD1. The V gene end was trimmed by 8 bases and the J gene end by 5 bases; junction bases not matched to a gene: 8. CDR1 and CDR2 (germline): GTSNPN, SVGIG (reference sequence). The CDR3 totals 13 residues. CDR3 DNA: TGTGCCAAATCCGACAGGGAGAATGAAAAACTGTTTTTT. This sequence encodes CAKSDRENEKLFF.

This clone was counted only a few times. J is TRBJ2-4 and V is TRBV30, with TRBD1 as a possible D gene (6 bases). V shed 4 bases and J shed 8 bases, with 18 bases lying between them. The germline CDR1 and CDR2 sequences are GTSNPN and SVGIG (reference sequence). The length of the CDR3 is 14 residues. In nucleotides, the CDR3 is TGTGCCTGGAAGCTAGCTGGAGCAGGGGACATTCAGTACTTC. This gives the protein CAWKLAGAGDIQYF.

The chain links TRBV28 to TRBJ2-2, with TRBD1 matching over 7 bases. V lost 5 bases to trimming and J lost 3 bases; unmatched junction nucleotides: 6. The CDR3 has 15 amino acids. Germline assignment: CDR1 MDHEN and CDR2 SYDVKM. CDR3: CASSTGTDYTGELFF. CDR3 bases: TGTGCCAGCAGTACCGGGACAGACTACACCGGGGAGCTGTTTTTT.

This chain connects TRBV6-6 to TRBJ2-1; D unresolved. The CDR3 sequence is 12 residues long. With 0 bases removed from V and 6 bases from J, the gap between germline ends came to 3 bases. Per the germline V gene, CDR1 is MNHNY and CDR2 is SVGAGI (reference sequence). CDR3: CASSYSSNEQFF. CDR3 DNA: TGTGCCAGCAGTTACTCGAGCAATGAGCAGTTCTTC.

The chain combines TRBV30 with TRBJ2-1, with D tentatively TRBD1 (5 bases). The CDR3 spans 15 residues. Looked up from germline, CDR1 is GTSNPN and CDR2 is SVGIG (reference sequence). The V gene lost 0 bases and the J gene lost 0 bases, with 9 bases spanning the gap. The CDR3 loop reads CAWSVGASSYNEQFF. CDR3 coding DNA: TGTGCCTGGAGTGTAGGGGCGAGCTCCTACAATGAGCAGTTCTTC.

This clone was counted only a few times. The DNA of the CDR3 is TGCGCCAGCAGCATAGGACTAGCACTCGACACCGGGGAGCTGTTTTTT. Translating gives CASSIGLALDTGELFF. The gene calls are TRBV5-1 and TRBJ2-2; 8 positions match TRBD2. Germline V lookup: CDR1 SGHRS, CDR2 YFSETQ. This CDR3 has 16 amino acids. Trimming removed 4 bases from V and 3 bases from J; junction bases left unmatched: 8.

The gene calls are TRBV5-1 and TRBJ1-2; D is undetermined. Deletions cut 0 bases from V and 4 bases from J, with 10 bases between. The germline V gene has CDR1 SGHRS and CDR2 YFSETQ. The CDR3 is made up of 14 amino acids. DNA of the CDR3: TGCGCCAGCAGCTTGGTGGAGGGAAGCTATGGCTACACCTTC. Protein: CASSLVEGSYGYTF.

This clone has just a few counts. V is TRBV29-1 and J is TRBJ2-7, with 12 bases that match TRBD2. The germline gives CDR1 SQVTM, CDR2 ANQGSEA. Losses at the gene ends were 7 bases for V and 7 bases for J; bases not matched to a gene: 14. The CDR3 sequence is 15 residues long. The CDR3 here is CSAIPLLAGGVEQYF. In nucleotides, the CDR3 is TGCAGCGCCATCCCCCTACTAGCGGGAGGCGTGGAGCAGTACTTC.

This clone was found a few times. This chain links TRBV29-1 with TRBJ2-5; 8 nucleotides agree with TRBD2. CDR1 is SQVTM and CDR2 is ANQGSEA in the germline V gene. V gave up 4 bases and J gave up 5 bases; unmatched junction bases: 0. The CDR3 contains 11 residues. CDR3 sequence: CSVGLAETQYF. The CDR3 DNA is TGCAGCGTTGGACTAGCGGAGACCCAGTACTTC.

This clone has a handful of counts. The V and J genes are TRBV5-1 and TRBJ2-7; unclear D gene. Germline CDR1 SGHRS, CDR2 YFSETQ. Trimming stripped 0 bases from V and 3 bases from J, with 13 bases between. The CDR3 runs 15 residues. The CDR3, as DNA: TGCGCCAGCAGCTTGGCCGAGCGTCGTCTCTACGAGCAGTACTTC. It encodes CASSLAERRLYEQYF.

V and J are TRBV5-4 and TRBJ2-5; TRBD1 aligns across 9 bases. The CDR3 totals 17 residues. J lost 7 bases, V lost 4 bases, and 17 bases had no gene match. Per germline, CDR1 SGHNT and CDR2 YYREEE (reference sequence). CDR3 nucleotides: TGTGCCAGCAGCCCGGTCCCGGGACAGGGAACCCTTGGGACCCAGTACTTC. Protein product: CASSPVPGQGTLGTQYF.

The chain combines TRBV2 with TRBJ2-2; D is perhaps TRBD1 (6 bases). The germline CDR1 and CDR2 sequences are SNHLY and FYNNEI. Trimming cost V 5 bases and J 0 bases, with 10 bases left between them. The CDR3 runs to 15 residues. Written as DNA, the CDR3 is TGTGCCAGCAGTCGGACAGTATCGAACACCGGGGAGCTGTTTTTT. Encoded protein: CASSRTVSNTGELFF.

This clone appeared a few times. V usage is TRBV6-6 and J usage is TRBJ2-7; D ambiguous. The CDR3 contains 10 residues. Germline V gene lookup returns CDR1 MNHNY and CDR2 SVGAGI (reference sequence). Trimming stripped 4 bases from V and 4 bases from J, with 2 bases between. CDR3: CASSLYEQYF. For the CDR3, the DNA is TGTGCCAGCAGTTTATACGAGCAGTACTTC.